The present T cell receptor (beta chain) was sequenced within a study of T cell responses to AZD1222 COVID-19 vaccine. Study context: Second doses were pooled across both intervals (about 4 or about 12 weeks).

The germline V gene has CDR1 LGHNT and CDR2 FRNRAP. With V trimmed by 6 bases and J by 10 bases, 11 bases remained unmatched. The CDR3 spans 13 residues. TCRdb's copy holds only in-frame clones and misses some; the assay was immunoSEQ multiplex PCR. This table holds more than 45,000 clones, about four fifths found once. The sequence derives from an adult in good health. The chain employs TRBV12-5 and TRBJ1-1; the match to TRBD1 covers 7 bases. This sample comprised peripheral blood, obtained on day 0 of AZD1222 vaccination. The CDR3 bases are TGTGCTAGTGGACCGACAGGGCGGTGGTTAGCTTTCTTT. This codes for CASGPTGRWLAFF.